This T cell receptor beta chain is from a study of cytomegalovirus exposure and HLA in healthy donors. 60 Vbeta and 13 Jbeta primers were used in PCR. Only in-frame clones appear in the TCRdb table, and some are missing; sequencing was by immunoSEQ multiplex PCR. The table records more than 95,000 clones, 70% to 80% of them present only once. V shed 2 bases and J 2 bases; nucleotides not matched to a gene: 2. Germline V gives CDR1 SGHTA, CDR2 FQGNSA. The CDR3 runs 15 residues. This clone was found a few times. Sequencing used PBMCs. The sequence came from a woman aged 45-59 years in good health and CMV-seropositive. The chain is built from TRBV7-2 and TRBJ2-1, with 8 nucleotides matching TRBD2. The CDR3 bases are TGTGCCAGCAGCTTATCGGGACTAGCCTACAATGAGCAGTTCTTC. It codes for CASSLSGLAYNEQFF.